The 10 T cell receptor beta chains below all came from one sample that was sequenced in a study of blood T cell repertoires in COVID-19. The method was immunoSEQ multiplex PCR; TCRdb's version includes in-frame clones alone and lacks a portion of them. The sample shows 180,000 or so clones, 89% of them seen only once. Source material: PBMCs or T cells enriched from blood (not recorded which). These receptors were taken from a woman between 18 and 30 years old who had recovered from COVID-19.

This clone came up once. This chain connects TRBV7-6 to TRBJ2-2; 14 bases match TRBD2. Germline CDR1 SGHVS, CDR2 FNYEAQ. V shed 6 bases, J shed 6 bases, and the junction held 9 bases outside the gene matches. This CDR3 is 17 amino acids long. CDR3 sequence: CASRETSGRAQAGELFF. The DNA of the CDR3 is TGTGCCAGCAGAGAGACTAGCGGGAGGGCCCAGGCCGGGGAGCTGTTTTTT.

This clone was picked up a small number of times. V is TRBV4-2 and J is TRBJ2-1, with 9 bases identical to TRBD2. The germline CDR1 and CDR2 sequences are LGHNA and YNFKEQ. V lost 0 bases to trimming and J lost 8 bases; unmatched junction nucleotides: 8. The CDR3 length is 16 residues. CDR3 nucleotides: TGTGCCAGCAGCCAAGATCGGGTGGGACTAGCTTATGAGCAGTTCTTC. Encoded protein: CASSQDRVGLAYEQFF.

The V and J genes are TRBV7-9 and TRBJ2-7; tentative D call: TRBD2 (5 bases). The CDR3 extends over 12 amino acids. V dropped 5 bases and J dropped 6 bases, with 11 bases sitting between them. CDR1 is SEHNR, CDR2 FQNEAQ, per germline (reference sequence). The CDR3 sequence: CASSNPGIEQYF. The CDR3 DNA reads as TGTGCCAGCAGCAACCCGGGGATCGAGCAGTACTTC.

The chain recombines TRBV12-3 or TRBV12-4 with TRBJ2-3; no clear D. The ends were cut back, 6 bases at V and 4 bases at J, with 11 bases in the middle. The CDR3 is 13 amino acids. The CDR3 DNA sequence: TGTGCCAGCAGGTGGGTGGGCGCAGATACGCAGTATTTT. This translates into CASRWVGADTQYF.

The chain links TRBV6-6 to TRBJ2-2, with 7 positions matching TRBD2. Trimming took 7 bases from V and 7 from J; bases not matched to a gene: 12. The CDR3 has 15 residues. CDR1 is MNHNY and CDR2 is SVGAGI in the germline V gene (reference sequence). This chain's CDR3 is CASNTPSGEIGELFF. CDR3 bases: TGTGCCAGCAACACCCCCAGCGGGGAGATCGGGGAGCTGTTTTTT.

The chain joins TRBV7-9 to TRBJ1-6; TRBD1 matches at 10 bases. The CDR3 consists of 15 residues. The J segment lost 9 bases and the V segment lost 3 bases, leaving 5 bases of the junction unmatched. CDR1 is SEHNR, CDR2 FQNEAQ, per germline (reference sequence). The CDR3 region has the DNA TGTGCCAGCAGCTTCGGGACAGGGGTTGGTTCACCCCTCCACTTT. It codes for CASSFGTGVGSPLHF.

The chain joins TRBV25-1 to TRBJ2-7; D might be TRBD1 (5 bases). The CDR3 loop spans 13 amino acids. Germline CDR1 is MGHDK and CDR2 is SYGVNS. V lost 10 bases and J 5 bases, leaving 18 bases between the germline ends. The CDR3 loop is CATLLQGSNEQYF. CDR3 in DNA: TGTGCCACCCTCCTGCAGGGCAGCAACGAGCAGTACTTC.

The chain employs TRBV19 and TRBJ2-5, with 9 positions matching TRBD1. The V gene's germline CDR1 is LNHDA and CDR2 SQIVND (reference sequence). The CDR3 is 14 amino acids. The V segment lost 7 bases and the J segment 5 bases; nucleotides outside the gene matches: 8. The CDR3 DNA follows: TGTGCCAGTACGCGGACAGGGGTCTCGGAGACCCAGTACTTC. This encodes CASTRTGVSETQYF.

The chain is built from TRBV3-1 (or the pseudogene TRBV3-2) and TRBJ2-4, with 11 positions matching TRBD2. Germline loops: CDR1 LGHDT, CDR2 YNNKEL (reference sequence). This CDR3 is 16 amino acids long. Trimming removed 0 bases from V and 6 bases from J; junction bases left unmatched: 4. CDR3 loop: CASSQEHSGRGNIQYF. Here the CDR3 DNA reads TGTGCCAGCAGCCAAGAACATAGCGGGAGGGGAAACATTCAGTACTTC.

This chain connects TRBV15 to TRBJ1-2; the D gene is possibly TRBD1 (5 bases). The length of the CDR3 is 15 residues. Trimming pared 0 bases from V and 8 bases from J, leaving 16 bases between. From germline, CDR1 is LNHNV and CDR2 YYDKDF (reference sequence). The CDR3 reads CATSRDVGGPGGYTF. CDR3 nucleotides: TGTGCCACCAGCAGAGATGTGGGGGGACCAGGAGGCTACACCTTC.